This T cell receptor (beta chain) was recorded in a study of response to subunit inactivated influenza vaccine. Findings and caveats of the study: Authors suggested few new T cells are recruited by each seasonal influenza vaccination.

The trim removed 1 base at V and 9 bases at J, leaving 8 bases unmatched. The CDR3 runs 15 residues. Per germline, CDR1 SGHAT and CDR2 FQNNGV. Concerning this clonotype: Its specificity is unknown.

TCRdb reprocessed the RT-PCR reads via MiXCR and lists one record per CDR3 protein. The sample records hundreds of thousands of distinct CDR3 sequences, around 13% being singletons. The V and J genes are TRBV11-2 and TRBJ2-1; 8 bases are shared with TRBD2. Sequencing was performed on PBMCs from blood, taken 14 to 15 days before vaccination. The clonotype was recovered from a man aged 45 to 65 who received an inactivated influenza vaccine. DNA of the CDR3: TGTGCCAGCAGCTTAGGTAGCGGGAATTTAGGTGAGCAGTTCTTC. It encodes CASSLGSGNLGEQFF.